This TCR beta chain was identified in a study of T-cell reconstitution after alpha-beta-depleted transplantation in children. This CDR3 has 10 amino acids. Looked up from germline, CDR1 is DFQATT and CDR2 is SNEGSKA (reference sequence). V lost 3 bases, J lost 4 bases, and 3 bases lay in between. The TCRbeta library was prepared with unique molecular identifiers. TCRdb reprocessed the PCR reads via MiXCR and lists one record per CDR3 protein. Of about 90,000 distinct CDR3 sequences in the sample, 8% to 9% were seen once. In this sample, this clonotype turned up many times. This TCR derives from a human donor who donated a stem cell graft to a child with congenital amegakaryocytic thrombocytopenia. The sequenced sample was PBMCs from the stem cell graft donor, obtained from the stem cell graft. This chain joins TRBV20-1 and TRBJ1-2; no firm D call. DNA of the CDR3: TGCAGTGCTAGCGTCTATGGCTACACCTTC. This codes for CSASVYGYTF.